A selection of T cell receptor beta chains follows, all from one sample in a study of cytomegalovirus exposure and HLA in healthy donors. Assay used: immunoSEQ multiplex PCR; TCRdb lists only in-frame clones, some missing. Altogether roughly 100,000 clones are present, more than 65% being singletons, with the ten largest covering more than 6.5%. Sequencing used PBMCs. These TCRs come from a man aged 35 to 55 in good health and CMV-seropositive. Each CDR3 is given with its conserved first and last residue. Each record gives: J gene, V gene, clone size, D gene, CDR3 protein, CDR3 DNA. A D gene is named only where the DNA matches it firmly. Not all rows give a size; the values are once, few, many and, for expanded clones, a class.

j_gene: TRBJ2-3
v_gene: TRBV4-1
abundance: -
d_gene: TRBD2
CDR3aa: CASSQGGLAGNTDTQYF
CDR3nt: TGCGCCAGCAGCCAAGGGGGACTAGCGGGGAACACAGATACGCAGTATTTT

j_gene: TRBJ1-2
v_gene: TRBV18
abundance: -
d_gene: -
CDR3aa: CASSPSEEQGLFGYTF
CDR3nt: TGTGCCAGCTCACCCTCGGAGGAGCAGGGGCTCTTTGGCTACACCTTC

j_gene: TRBJ1-2
v_gene: TRBV19
abundance: -
d_gene: -
CDR3aa: CASSIAGPVYGYTF
CDR3nt: TGTGCCAGTAGTATAGCCGGTCCGGTCTATGGCTACACCTTC

j_gene: TRBJ1-4
v_gene: TRBV4-1
abundance: -
d_gene: -
CDR3aa: CASSLRGGGREKLFF
CDR3nt: TGCGCCAGCAGCCTCAGAGGCGGGGGCAGGGAAAAACTGTTTTTT

j_gene: TRBJ2-3
v_gene: TRBV9
abundance: few
d_gene: TRBD1
CDR3aa: CASSGQGVRQYF
CDR3nt: TGTGCCAGCAGCGGTCAGGGGGTTAGGCAGTATTTT

j_gene: TRBJ1-1
v_gene: TRBV30
abundance: -
d_gene: -
CDR3aa: CAWSIGTNTEAFF
CDR3nt: TGTGCCTGGAGTATAGGGACAAACACTGAAGCTTTCTTT

j_gene: TRBJ1-2
v_gene: TRBV20-1
abundance: -
d_gene: TRBD1
CDR3aa: CSTRQGMGYTF
CDR3nt: TGCAGTACTAGACAGGGCATGGGCTACACCTTC

j_gene: TRBJ1-2
v_gene: TRBV5-4
abundance: -
d_gene: TRBD1
CDR3aa: CASSQGQLNNYGYTF
CDR3nt: TGTGCCAGCAGCCAGGGACAGTTGAATAACTATGGCTACACCTTC

j_gene: TRBJ2-5
v_gene: TRBV7-9
abundance: -
d_gene: -
CDR3aa: CASSLAGTPGGKTQYF
CDR3nt: TGTGCCAGCAGCTTAGCGGGCACCCCTGGGGGGAAGACCCAGTACTTC

j_gene: TRBJ2-7
v_gene: TRBV6-1
abundance: -
d_gene: -
CDR3aa: CASSALGGYEQYF
CDR3nt: TGTGCCAGCAGTGCCCTCGGGGGCTACGAGCAGTACTTC

j_gene: TRBJ2-1
v_gene: TRBV29-1
abundance: few
d_gene: TRBD2
CDR3aa: CSAETTSGLYNEQFF
CDR3nt: TGCAGCGCTGAAACGACTAGCGGACTGTACAATGAGCAGTTCTTC

j_gene: TRBJ1-2
v_gene: TRBV13
abundance: -
d_gene: -
CDR3aa: CASSSTGYGYTF
CDR3nt: TGTGCCAGCAGCTCCACTGGCTATGGCTACACCTTC

j_gene: TRBJ2-1
v_gene: TRBV28
abundance: -
d_gene: TRBD2
CDR3aa: CASEPSGGAWNEQFF
CDR3nt: TGTGCCAGCGAACCTAGCGGGGGGGCCTGGAATGAGCAGTTCTTC

j_gene: TRBJ2-4
v_gene: TRBV7-9
abundance: -
d_gene: TRBD1
CDR3aa: CASSLADRADF
CDR3nt: TGTGCCAGCAGCTTAGCCGACAGGGCGGACTTC

j_gene: TRBJ2-2
v_gene: TRBV19
abundance: -
d_gene: TRBD2
CDR3aa: CASSHSNRGRANTGELFF
CDR3nt: TGTGCCAGTAGCCACTCAAATCGGGGGAGGGCAAACACCGGGGAGCTGTTTTTT

j_gene: TRBJ1-1
v_gene: TRBV28
abundance: few
d_gene: -
CDR3aa: CASSLPIQQGRTEAFF
CDR3nt: TGTGCCAGCAGTTTACCCATCCAACAGGGTCGCACTGAAGCTTTCTTT

j_gene: TRBJ2-2
v_gene: TRBV10-1
abundance: -
d_gene: -
CDR3aa: CASSQSGYTGELFF
CDR3nt: TGCGCCAGCAGCCAGTCAGGTTACACCGGGGAGCTGTTTTTT